The 21 T cell receptor beta chains presented below share a single source sample, sequenced in a study of beta chain features in type 1 diabetes. Expressed TCRB transcripts were sequenced after all isolated RNA was converted to cDNA. This table comes from immunoSEQ multiplex PCR, and its TCRdb copy is limited to in-frame clones, with some not included. The sample gives 900,000 or so clones, about a sixth of which show up once; 0.02% to 0.03% is in the top ten. The sequenced material came from naive CD4+ T cells from blood. The source of these receptors is a woman under 30 in good health.

In this sample, this clone turned up a few times. This chain connects TRBV5-1 to TRBJ2-1; either TRBD1 or TRBD2 may fit D (5 bases each). V lost 4 bases and J 5 bases, leaving 10 bases between the germline ends. This CDR3 is 13 amino acids long. Germline loops: CDR1 SGHRS, CDR2 YFSETQ. The CDR3 region is CASSRDLNNEQFF. The CDR3 nucleotides read TGCGCCAGCAGCCGGGACCTAAACAATGAGCAGTTCTTC.

A few counts support this clone. The V call is TRBV6-1, the J call TRBJ2-3; a weak D match, TRBD2 (5 bases). The V end lost 4 bases, the J end lost 6 bases, and 17 bases lay between the germline ends. The germline gives CDR1 MNHNS, CDR2 SASEGT. The CDR3 sequence is 15 residues long. In nucleotides, the CDR3 is TGTGCCAGCAGTGCCACAGACGTGAGGGCTGATACGCAGTATTTT. Residues: CASSATDVRADTQYF.

This clone was seen a few times. The CDR3 protein is CASRPSGTSGYNEQFF. Written as DNA, the CDR3 is TGTGCCAGCAGGCCCTCCGGGACTAGCGGTTACAATGAGCAGTTCTTC. This chain connects TRBV28 to TRBJ2-1, with 11 nucleotides matching TRBD2. V lost 6 bases, J lost 4 bases, and 8 bases stayed unmatched. CDR3 length: 16 residues. The V gene's germline CDR1 is MDHEN and CDR2 SYDVKM.

V and J are TRBV28 and TRBJ2-3, with D possibly matching TRBD1 (5 bases). Germline V gives CDR1 MDHEN, CDR2 SYDVKM. V lost 10 bases and J lost 0, with 11 bases in between. CDR3 length: 13 amino acids. The CDR3 reads CATADSSTDTQYF. The CDR3 nucleotides are TGTGCCACCGCCGACAGTAGCACAGATACGCAGTATTTT. The full variable domain, rest sourced from reference TRBV28 and TRBJ2-3, is DVKVTQSSRYLVKRTGEKVFLECVQDMDHENMFWYRQDPGLGLRLIYFSYDVKMKEKGDIPEGYSVSREKKERFSLILESASTNQTSMYLCATADSSTDTQYFGPGTRLTVL.

This clone has only a few counts. This chain connects TRBV7-8 to TRBJ2-2; 7 nucleotides match TRBD2. This CDR3 is 17 amino acids long. The ends lost 3 bases at V and 5 bases at J; junction bases unmatched: 12. The germline V gene has CDR1 SGHVS and CDR2 FQNEAQ. The CDR3 protein is CASSFTSVLRWTGELFF. The CDR3 nucleotides read TGTGCCAGCAGCTTTACTAGCGTCCTCCGATGGACCGGGGAGCTGTTTTTT.

The chain recombines TRBV11-2 with TRBJ2-2; a weak D match, TRBD2 (6 bases). The CDR3 is 15 residues long. Trimming removed 5 bases at V and 3 bases at J, with 13 bases between. The germline V gene encodes CDR1 SGHAT and CDR2 FQNNGV. CDR3 sequence: CASSPGWRDTGELFF. The CDR3 DNA is TGTGCCAGCAGCCCAGGATGGAGGGACACCGGGGAGCTGTTTTTT.

With regard to this clone: This clone may be a read error of a much larger clone one base away. Other DNA sequences from this sample encode an identical CDR3 as well. This CDR3 is CASSQAYEQYF. As DNA, the CDR3 is TGTGCCAGCAGCCAAGCCTACGAGCAGTACTTC. The rearrangement joins TRBV6-1 to TRBJ2-7; D ambiguous. V shed 6 bases and J shed 2 bases, with 5 bases lying between them. This CDR3 has 11 amino acids. Germline V gives CDR1 MNHNS, CDR2 SASEGT.

In this sample, this clone turned up a few times. This rearrangement joins TRBV6-6 to TRBJ2-3; D remains ambiguous. This CDR3 is built from 16 residues. The V end was cut by 6 bases, the J end by 2 bases, with 18 bases between. CDR1 is MNHNY, CDR2 SVGAGI, per germline (reference sequence). The CDR3 region has the DNA TGTGCCAGCAGCCGCCGCCCCGGCAGCCCCACAGATACGCAGTATTTT. It is translated as CASSRRPGSPTDTQYF.

The chain employs TRBV5-1 and TRBJ2-5; 7 bases match TRBD2. The DNA end favors TRBJ2-7, so the J call may be wrong. The CDR3 is 17 residues long. CDR1 SGHRS and CDR2 YFSETQ come from the germline V gene. CDR3 sequence: CASSLGRELGGTYEQYF. In nucleotides, the CDR3 is TGCGCCAGCAGCTTGGGGCGGGAGCTCGGTGGAACCTACGAGCAGTACTTC.

This clone was detected a few times. The chain joins TRBV18 to TRBJ2-7; a weak D match, TRBD1 (6 bases). Germline CDR1 KGHSH, CDR2 LQKENI. Trimming left V 4 bases short and J 1 base short, with 11 bases between. The CDR3 is made up of 14 amino acids. The CDR3 nucleotides are TGTGCCAGCTCACTTGCAGGACAGTCCTACGAGCAGTACTTC. Translation gives CASSLAGQSYEQYF.

The sample holds a few counts of this clone. This rearrangement joins TRBV2 to TRBJ2-7; D unclear. Per germline, CDR1 SNHLY and CDR2 FYNNEI. V was shortened by 0 bases and J by 3 bases, with 12 bases between the two germline ends. The CDR3 is 15 amino acids. Here the CDR3 DNA reads TGTGCCAGCAGTGAAGCTTATCAAGTTAGCTACGAGCAGTACTTC. Residues: CASSEAYQVSYEQYF.

This rearrangement joins TRBV11-2 to TRBJ2-7, with TRBD2 as a possible D gene (6 bases). The CDR3 is 14 residues long. Trimming left V 2 bases short and J 0 bases short, with 8 bases between. CDR1 and CDR2 (germline): SGHAT, FQNNGV. This chain's CDR3 is CASSLRRDSYEQYF. Here the CDR3 DNA reads TGTGCCAGCAGCTTAAGGCGGGACTCCTACGAGCAGTACTTC.

Only a few counts were recorded for this clone. The chain joins TRBV13 to TRBJ1-2; D uncertain. Deletions cut 7 bases from V and 5 bases from J, with 17 bases between. The CDR3 extends over 14 amino acids. CDR1 and CDR2 from the germline V gene are PRHDT and FYEKMQ (reference sequence). CDR3 region: CASTSPGPAYGYTF. For the CDR3, the DNA is TGTGCCAGCACCTCTCCAGGACCGGCGTATGGCTACACCTTC. Using reference TRBV13 and TRBJ1-2 for the parts outside the CDR3, the full variable domain is AAGVIQSPRHLIKEKRETATLKCYPIPRHDTVYWYQQGPGQDPQFLISFYEKMQSDKGSIPDRFSAQQFSDYHSELNMSSLELGDSALYFCASTSPGPAYGYTFGSGTRLTVV.

The CDR3 here is CASSAYLYNEQFF. In DNA form, the CDR3 reads TGTGCCAGCAGCGCCTACCTTTACAATGAGCAGTTCTTC. The rearrangement links TRBV2 to TRBJ2-1; D is uncertain. V lost 6 bases, J lost 4 bases, and 10 bases lay in between. The CDR3 runs to 13 residues. Germline CDR1 reads SNHLY; CDR2 reads FYNNEI.

This clone was counted only a few times. The chain joins TRBV7-9 to TRBJ2-2, with TRBD2 matching 10 bases. The V gene's germline CDR1 is SEHNR and CDR2 FQNEAQ (reference sequence). The J segment lost 4 bases and the V segment lost 5 bases, leaving 4 bases of the junction unmatched. This CDR3 contains 15 residues. The CDR3 here is CASSLLAGITGELFF. The CDR3 DNA follows: TGTGCCAGCAGCCTACTAGCGGGAATCACCGGGGAGCTGTTTTTT.

This clone was seen more than once but under ten times. The rearrangement links TRBV18 to TRBJ2-3; D ambiguous. Germline loops: CDR1 KGHSH, CDR2 LQKENI. V dropped 6 bases and J dropped 0 bases, with 10 bases sitting between them. The CDR3 runs 14 residues. The CDR3 here is CASSPGMSTDTQYF. CDR3 nucleotides: TGTGCCAGCTCCCCGGGTATGAGCACAGATACGCAGTATTTT.

This clone was seen only a few times. This sequence joins TRBV7-9 and TRBJ1-5; D unresolved. Trimming shortened V by 4 bases and J by 6 bases, and 13 bases separated the two germline ends. Germline CDR1 reads SEHNR; CDR2 reads FQNEAQ (reference sequence). The CDR3 is 14 residues long. This chain's CDR3 is CASSSGFVGQPQHF. The CDR3 DNA is TGTGCCAGCAGCTCGGGTTTCGTCGGTCAGCCCCAGCATTTT.

This clone appeared a few times. This sequence joins TRBV7-2 and TRBJ2-3; no clear D. Germline V CDR1 and CDR2: SGHTA, FQGNSA. CDR3 length equals 14 residues. The V gene lost 5 bases and the J gene lost 1 base, with 10 bases spanning the gap. DNA of the CDR3: TGTGCCAGCAGCCATAGGCCCGGCACAGATACGCAGTATTTT. It translates to CASSHRPGTDTQYF.

A remark on this clone: Different DNA sequences within this sample yield the same CDR3. The rearrangement joins TRBV28 to TRBJ1-2, with D possibly matching TRBD1 (5 bases). Trimming cost V 3 bases and J 4 bases, with 9 bases left between them. Germline CDR1 is MDHEN and CDR2 is SYDVKM. CDR3 size: 13 residues. The CDR3 DNA is TGTGCCAGCAGTTTGACAGTTTCCTATGGCTACACCTTC. Translating gives CASSLTVSYGYTF.

CDR3: CASSLALGPSRDYYEQYF. The CDR3 DNA follows: TGTGCCAGCAGCTTAGCTCTGGGGCCGTCCAGGGACTACTACGAGCAGTACTTC. V and J are TRBV11-2 and TRBJ2-7; TRBD2 aligns across 7 bases. CDR3 length: 18 amino acids. Trimming took 1 base from V and 3 from J; bases not matched to a gene: 15. Germline values: CDR1 SGHAT, CDR2 FQNNGV.

The J gene is TRBJ2-7, the V gene TRBV25-1; 8 bases map to TRBD2. The CDR3 is 13 amino acids. V gave up 3 bases and J gave up 3 bases; unmatched junction bases: 1. CDR1 is MGHDK and CDR2 is SYGVNS in the germline V gene. CDR3 loop: CASSEAGGYEQYF. CDR3 coding DNA: TGTGCCAGCAGTGAGGCGGGAGGCTACGAGCAGTACTTC.